This T cell receptor beta chain was identified in a study of blood T cell repertoires in COVID-19 (dated by TCRdb to the early 2020s). In terms of the full investigation: Collaborator samples came from the United States, Italy and Spain and covered acute and convalescent phases of COVID-19. The material from the prospective study consisted of cDNA or gDNA derived from T cells, B-cell-depleted T cells, or PBMCs. Subjects who had been exposed to COVID-19, were actively infected with it, or had recovered from it provided the deeply sampled blood TCRbeta repertoires that made up the dataset. The repertoires were released in a freely available public database meant as a resource for research on the immune response to SARS-CoV-2. The samples were drawn from the first 160 participants of the ongoing ImmuneRACE study and from over a thousand subjects provided by 6 global collaborators. The sample metadata nearly always contained a de-identified subject ID, COVID-19 status, age in years and sex. HLA class I and class II types, where available, came from metadata supplied by the sample provider rather than from assay-based typing.

What the study reported, not specific to this receptor: The amount of clinical and demographic metadata varied by source and participant and was provided uncurated.

TCRbeta CDR3 regions were amplified from genomic DNA by means of the immunoSEQ Assay, a bias-controlled multiplex PCR. Turning to the authors' computational methods: Within the assay, amplification of reference gene primers was used to estimate how many nucleated cells each sample contained. Sequence reads were collapsed and filtered to measure the absolute abundance of every unique TCRbeta CDR3 rearrangement. For each sample, productive Simpson clonality was calculated by taking the square root of Simpson's diversity index across productive rearrangements. Imported from immuneACCESS, the table was reduced by TCRdb to in-frame sequences with V and J called. These copies leave out some clones; in studies compared against another copy, an unresolved V gene accounts for under half, and the cause of the remainder is not known. Clone size and V and J calls were adopted from that table, with D and trimming inferred from the DNA. Within this sample are roughly 200,000 clones, with roughly 80% of them counted one time only. The ten largest clones take up roughly 7.9% of the sample.

Collaborating institutions collected whole blood in K2EDTA tubes following their own protocols. For TCRbeta analysis, collaborator samples were shipped as frozen whole blood, as isolated PBMCs, or as DNA extracted from either sample type. Ends trimmed: V by 1 base, J by 4 bases; bases unmatched to a gene: 4. The CDR3 has 15 amino acids, counting the end cysteine and phenylalanine. Of all the DNA, just the CDR3 is kept, 45 bases in frame from base 1. Per the germline V gene (reference sequence), SGHNT is the CDR1 and YYREEE is the CDR2. Turning to this clone: Its antigen has not been determined. It has no much larger one-base neighbor in the sample; base qualities were not kept.

The sequencing sample was made of peripheral blood. The chain uses TRBV5-4 and TRBJ1-2, and 10 junctional nucleotides match TRBD1. This TCR came from an elderly woman with acute or convalescent COVID-19. DNA sequence: TGTGCCAGCAGCTTGCCGACAGGGGGCGGCTATGGCTACACCTTC. This encodes CASSLPTGGGYGYTF.